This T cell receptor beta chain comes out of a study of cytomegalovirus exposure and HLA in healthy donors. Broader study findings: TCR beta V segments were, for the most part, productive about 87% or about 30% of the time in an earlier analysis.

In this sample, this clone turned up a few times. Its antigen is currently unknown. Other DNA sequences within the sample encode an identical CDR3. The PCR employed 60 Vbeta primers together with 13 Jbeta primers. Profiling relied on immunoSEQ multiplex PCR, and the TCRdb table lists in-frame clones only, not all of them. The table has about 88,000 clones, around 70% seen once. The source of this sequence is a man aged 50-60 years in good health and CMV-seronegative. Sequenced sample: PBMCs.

CDR3 amino acids: CASSFSSSYNEQFF. CDR3 DNA: TGCGCCAGCAGCTTTAGTAGCTCCTACAATGAGCAGTTCTTC. The V and J genes are TRBV5-1 and TRBJ2-1, with D unresolved. V lost 2 bases and J lost 0, with 6 bases in between. Germline CDR1 SGHRS, CDR2 YFSETQ. This CDR3 is 14 amino acids long.